The clone carrying this T cell receptor beta chain was observed many times. Produced via immunoSEQ multiplex PCR; TCRdb's table is partial and in-frame only. The table shows just over 95,000 clones, with roughly two thirds occurring only once. The data are from a study of shared clonotypes between healthy human individuals. Turning to the study itself: CD4 naive cells filled three plates per donor, CD4 memory three, CD8 naive two and CD8 memory one.

Looked up from germline, CDR1 is SGHVS and CDR2 is FQNEAQ. V lost 4 bases, J lost 5 bases, and 14 bases stayed unmatched. The CDR3 contains 17 residues. The specimen sequenced was memory CD8+ T cells sorted from blood. The subset denotes: CD45RO+ cells pooled with CCR7-negative TemRA cells. The receptor was isolated from a young man in good health. The chain employs TRBV7-8 and TRBJ2-5; 9 nucleotides line up with TRBD1. The chain's CDR3 is CASSSGQGGIQGETQYF. Written as DNA, the CDR3 is TGTGCCAGCAGCTCGGGACAGGGTGGAATCCAGGGGGAGACCCAGTACTTC.